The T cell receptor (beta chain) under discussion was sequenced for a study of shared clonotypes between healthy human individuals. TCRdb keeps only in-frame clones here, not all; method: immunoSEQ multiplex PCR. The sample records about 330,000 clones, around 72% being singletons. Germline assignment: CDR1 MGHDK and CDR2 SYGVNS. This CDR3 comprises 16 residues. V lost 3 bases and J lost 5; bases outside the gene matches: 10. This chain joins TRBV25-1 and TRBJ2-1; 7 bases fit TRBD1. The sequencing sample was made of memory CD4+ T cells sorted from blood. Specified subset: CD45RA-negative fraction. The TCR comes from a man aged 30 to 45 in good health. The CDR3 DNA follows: TGTGCCAGCAGTGATCCGAACAGGGGTCAACACAATGAGCAGTTCTTC. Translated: CASSDPNRGQHNEQFF.